The 7 T cell receptor beta chains listed next were all sequenced from one sample in a study of T-cell reconstitution after alpha-beta-depleted transplantation in children. Unique molecular identifiers featured in how the TCRbeta library was prepared. TCRdb itself ran the PCR reads through MiXCR, one entry per CDR3 protein. The table includes about 980,000 distinct CDR3 sequences, about 29% detected once. The sequencing here drew on PBMCs, mostly from graft donor cells, taken 360 days after TCRalphabeta/CD19-depleted stem cell transplant. These receptors originate from a boy less than two years old who had a stem cell transplant for SCID, so the T cells may come from the graft donor.

The table lists this clonotype with a few counts. The chain has TRBV7-2 and TRBJ2-2; possible D gene TRBD1, 5 bases. The CDR3 extends over 15 amino acids. Germline V lookup: CDR1 SGHTA, CDR2 FQGNSA. With 5 bases removed from V and 2 bases from J, the gap between germline ends came to 12 bases. The CDR3 here is CASSLVQGNTGELFF. Here the CDR3 DNA reads TGTGCCAGCAGCCTCGTCCAGGGAAACACCGGGGAGCTGTTTTTT.

This chain joins TRBV20-1 and TRBJ2-3; 8 bases are a match to TRBD2. The CDR3 spans 14 residues. Germline values: CDR1 DFQATT, CDR2 SNEGSKA (reference sequence). With 3 bases clipped from V and 2 bases from J, the junction kept 4 bases outside the gene matches. The DNA of the CDR3 is TGCAGTGCTAGCCGACTAGCGAACACAGATACGCAGTATTTT. Amino acids: CSASRLANTDTQYF.

CDR3 amino acids: CASSLPSGALPDTQYF. Written as DNA, the CDR3 is TGCGCCAGCAGCTTGCCTAGCGGGGCCCTCCCAGATACGCAGTATTTT. V is TRBV5-1 and J is TRBJ2-3; 9 bases agree with TRBD2. V shed 1 base and J 4 bases; nucleotides not matched to a gene: 7. This CDR3 has 16 amino acids. Looked up from germline, CDR1 is SGHRS and CDR2 is YFSETQ.

The chain links TRBV5-1 to TRBJ2-1, with TRBD2 as a possible D gene (5 bases). Trimming took off 4 bases at V and 4 bases at J, with 15 bases between the two ends. CDR1 and CDR2 from the germline V gene are SGHRS and YFSETQ. The CDR3 consists of 15 residues. The CDR3 loop is CASSPGLTGYNEQFF. The CDR3 coding sequence is TGCGCCAGCAGCCCAGGACTCACGGGTTACAATGAGCAGTTCTTC.

The chain carries TRBV11-1 and TRBJ1-3; D perhaps matches TRBD1 (5 bases). This CDR3 comprises 21 residues. Trimming shortened V by 2 bases and J by 0 bases, and 26 bases separated the two germline ends. Germline V gives CDR1 SGHAT, CDR2 FQDESV (reference sequence). This CDR3 reads CASSLLLGRGRLPGSGNTIYF. For the CDR3, the DNA is TGTGCCAGCAGCTTACTCCTGGGGCGGGGAAGGCTACCCGGCTCTGGAAACACCATATATTTT.

As regards this clonotype: A junction end diverges from the germline sequence, so it may reflect a read error. This sequence joins TRBV6-4 and TRBJ2-1, with TRBD2 matching over 7 bases. This CDR3 has 13 residues. Germline CDR1 MRHNA, CDR2 SNTAGT. CDR3 in DNA: TGTGCCAGCAGTGACCGGGACTACGATGAGCAGTTCTTC. Its translation: CASSDRDYDEQFF.

This clonotype appeared a few times. The rearrangement joins TRBV7-2 to TRBJ2-3; tentatively, D is TRBD1 (6 bases). V lost 2 bases and J lost 2, with 11 bases in between. This CDR3 is 15 amino acids long. CDR1 and CDR2 from the germline V gene are SGHTA and FQGNSA. The CDR3 coding sequence is TGTGCCAGCAGCTTACTGGGGGCGACCACAGATACGCAGTATTTT. Protein sequence: CASSLLGATTDTQYF.